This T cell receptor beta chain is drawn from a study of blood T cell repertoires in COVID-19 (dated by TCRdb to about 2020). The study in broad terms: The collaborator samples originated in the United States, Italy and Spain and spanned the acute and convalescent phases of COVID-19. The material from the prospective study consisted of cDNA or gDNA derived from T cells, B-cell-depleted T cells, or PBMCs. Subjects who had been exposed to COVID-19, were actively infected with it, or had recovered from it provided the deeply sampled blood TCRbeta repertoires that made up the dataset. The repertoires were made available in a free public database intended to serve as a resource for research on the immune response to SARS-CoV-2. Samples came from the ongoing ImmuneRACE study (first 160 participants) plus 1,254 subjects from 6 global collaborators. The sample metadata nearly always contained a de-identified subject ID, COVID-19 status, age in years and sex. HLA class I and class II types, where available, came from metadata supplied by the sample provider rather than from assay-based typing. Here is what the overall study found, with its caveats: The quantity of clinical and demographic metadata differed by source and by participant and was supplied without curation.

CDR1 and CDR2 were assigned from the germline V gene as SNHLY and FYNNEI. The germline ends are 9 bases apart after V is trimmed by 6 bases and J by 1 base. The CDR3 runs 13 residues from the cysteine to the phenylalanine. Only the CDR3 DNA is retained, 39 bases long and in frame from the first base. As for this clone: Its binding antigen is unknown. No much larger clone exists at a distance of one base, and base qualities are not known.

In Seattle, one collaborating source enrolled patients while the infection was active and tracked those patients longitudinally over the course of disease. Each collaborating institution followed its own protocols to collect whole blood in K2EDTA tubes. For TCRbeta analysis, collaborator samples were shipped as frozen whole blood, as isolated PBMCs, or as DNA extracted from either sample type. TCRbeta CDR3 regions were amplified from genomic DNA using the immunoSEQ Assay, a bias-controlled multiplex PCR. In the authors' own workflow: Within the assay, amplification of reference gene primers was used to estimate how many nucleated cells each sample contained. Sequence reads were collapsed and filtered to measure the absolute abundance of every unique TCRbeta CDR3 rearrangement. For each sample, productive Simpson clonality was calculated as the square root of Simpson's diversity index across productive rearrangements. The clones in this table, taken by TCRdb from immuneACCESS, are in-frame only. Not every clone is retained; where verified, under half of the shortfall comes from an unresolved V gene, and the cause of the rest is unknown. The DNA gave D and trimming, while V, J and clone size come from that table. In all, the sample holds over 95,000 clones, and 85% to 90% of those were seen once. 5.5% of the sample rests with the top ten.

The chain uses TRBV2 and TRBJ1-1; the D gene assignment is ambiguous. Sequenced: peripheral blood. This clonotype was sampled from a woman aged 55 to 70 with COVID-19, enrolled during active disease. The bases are TGTGCCAGCAGCCAAACAGAGAACACTGAAGCTTTCTTT. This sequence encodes CASSQTENTEAFF.